Following are 7 T cell receptor beta chains from one sample sequenced in a study of shared clonotypes between healthy human individuals (dated by TCRdb to the early 2020s). For the CD8 naive samples, CD45RO-negative cells were positively selected for CCR7, yielding a CD45RA+CCR7+ population from which TemRA cells were excluded. The method was the immunoSEQ multiplex PCR assay. TCRdb stores this immuneACCESS table with in-frame sequences only. Part of the clones is absent; in the studies checked, under half of the shortfall reflects unresolved V genes, and no reason is known for the rest. The sample data list some 740,000 clones, and about 92% of these were observed just once. The ten biggest clones cover nearly 25% of the sample. The specimen sequenced was naive CD8+ T cells sorted from blood. The intended sense of this specimen's cell subset or site label: CD45RA+CCR7+. Every receptor here comes from a man aged 25-40 years in good health.

The genes are TRBV5-1 and TRBJ2-7; 7 nucleotides match TRBD1. The CDR3 is 16 residues long. Germline V gene sequence: CDR1 SGHRS, CDR2 YFSETQ. J was trimmed by 2 bases and V by 0 bases; bases with no gene match: 8. The CDR3 sequence: CASSLDANRGAYEQYF. Written as DNA, the CDR3 is TGCGCCAGCAGCTTGGACGCCAACAGGGGAGCCTACGAGCAGTACTTC.

This chain connects TRBV2 to TRBJ2-2, with D perhaps matching TRBD2 (5 bases). Germline V lookup: CDR1 SNHLY, CDR2 FYNNEI. This CDR3 is 13 amino acids long. The V end lost 8 bases, the J end lost 2 bases, and 9 bases lay between the germline ends. The CDR3 coding sequence is TGTGCCAGCGCGGGTGGTAACACCGGGGAGCTGTTTTTT. This codes for CASAGGNTGELFF.

The chain is built from TRBV5-6 and TRBJ2-1, with a possible D match to TRBD1 (6 bases). The CDR3 is 14 amino acids. Germline V gene lookup returns CDR1 SGHDT and CDR2 YYEEEE. Between the trimmed V and J ends, which lost 1 base and 4 bases, there was a span of 9 bases. The CDR3 loop reads CASSLTGFYNEQFF. The CDR3 nucleotides are TGTGCCAGCAGCTTGACAGGGTTTTACAATGAGCAGTTCTTC.

The chain has TRBV27 and TRBJ2-3; D is unclear. The CDR3 covers 17 residues. CDR1 MNHEY and CDR2 SMNVEV come from the germline V gene (reference sequence). The V gene lost 2 bases and the J gene lost 0 bases, with 15 bases spanning the gap. DNA for the CDR3: TGTGCCAGCAGTTTAAAATCAGAGGCTTTTAGCACAGATACGCAGTATTTT. This sequence encodes CASSLKSEAFSTDTQYF.

This sequence joins TRBV27 and TRBJ2-7, with D possibly being TRBD1 or TRBD2 (5 bases each). This CDR3 is 13 amino acids long. Trimming cost V 1 base and J 3 bases, with 7 bases left between them. Germline CDR1 MNHEY, CDR2 SMNVEV (reference sequence). The DNA of the CDR3 is TGTGCCAGCAGTTTATATGGGGGCTACGAGCAGTACTTC. This gives the protein CASSLYGGYEQYF.

The CDR3 is CASSLGLAGEVSYEQYF. The CDR3 nucleotides read TGTGCCAGCAGCTTAGGACTAGCGGGTGAAGTGTCCTACGAGCAGTACTTC. The rearrangement links TRBV5-4 to TRBJ2-7; 11 nucleotides agree with TRBD2. The germline V gene has CDR1 SGHNT and CDR2 YYREEE (reference sequence). Trimming took 2 bases from V and 1 from J; bases not matched to a gene: 8. There are 17 residues in the CDR3.

The genes are TRBV4-1 and TRBJ2-2; D gene uncertain. Per germline, CDR1 MGHRA and CDR2 YSYEKL. Trimming took 0 bases from V and 9 from J, leaving 5 bases between them. CDR3 size: 12 residues. CDR3 DNA sequence: TGCGCCAGCAGCCAAGATGGCAGGGAGCTGTTTTTT. Translated: CASSQDGRELFF.